Reported below is one T cell receptor beta chain. Its cognate antigen has yet to be identified. No base quality values were provided; no much bigger clone lies one nucleotide off. This sample stems from a study of cytotoxic CD8 clonotypes in ibrutinib-treated CLL (TCRdb year 2021). Broadly, across the study: The cohort had about a dozen relapsed/refractory and around 14 treatment-naive patients; some 17 were IGHV unmutated. On average, each sample yielded about 250,000 productive templates and tens of thousands of productive rearrangements. Of the roughly 90 participants in the trial, roughly 26 had longitudinal samples available. Cryopreserved peripheral blood mononuclear cells were collected before treatment, at response, and at either disease progression or sustained remission. Response samples were taken after a median of roughly 12 months on treatment, ranging from roughly 6 to 36 months. Responses were partial in 24 patients and complete in 2; after median around 66 months follow-up, approximately 15 stayed in remission and 12 progressed. The paper's findings and limits, for the study overall: Sustained-remission and progressing patients did not have matched sampling times, and lymph node repertoires were not examined. Baseline clonality exceeded that of age-matched healthy donors and correlated strongly with circulating CD8+ T-cell counts. An increase in clonality was observed at ibrutinib response, with clonality remaining stable during sustained remission and falling back toward baseline at progression. Public clonotypes were rare and either shrank or stayed stable during treatment, and the rise in clonality at ibrutinib response reflected expansion of private clonotypes.

For TCR beta library preparation, 1.5 to 2 micrograms of genomic DNA were extracted from the cryopreserved PBMCs. High-throughput TCR beta sequencing was performed on longitudinal blood samples from CLL patients receiving ibrutinib monotherapy. The patients were enrolled in a single-center, open-label phase 2 trial of ibrutinib monotherapy. Sequences SGHRS (CDR1) and YFSETQ (CDR2) are obtained from the germline V gene. The CDR3, from cysteine to phenylalanine, totals 16 residues. Only the CDR3 region is kept as DNA, spanning 48 bases read in frame from base 1. A distance of 10 bases separates the germline ends of V and J, which lose 0 bases and 0 bases respectively. The goal of deep resolution MiSeq sequencing was a depth between 1 in 1 million and 1 in 200,000 T cells, and coverage averaged 10x per clonotype. The immunoSEQ hsTCRB Kit was used to generate the TCR beta libraries. The authors' analysis ran thus. The data were analyzed with ImmunoSEQ Analyzer and ImmunoSEQ Data Assistant, and V, D and J gene assignments followed IMGT definitions. Clonality, with values ranging from 0 to 1, was calculated as one minus the normalized Shannon entropy of productive rearrangement frequencies. Only overrepresented clonotypes making up at least 0.05% of each patient's repertoire were included in the public clonotype analysis. Roughly 12 age-matched healthy donor repertoires from immuneACCESS were used as controls for clonality. Imported from immuneACCESS, the table was reduced by TCRdb to in-frame sequences with V and J called. These copies leave out some clones; in studies compared against another copy, an unresolved V gene accounts for under half, and the cause of the remainder is not known. V and J calls and clone size are as listed in that table; D and trimming were resolved from the DNA. The sample table records 20,000 to 30,000 clones; approximately 80% of these occur just once. Of the sample, over 8% falls within the top ten clones.

The sequencing here drew on PBMCs, taken before ibrutinib treatment. This chain joins TRBV5-1 to TRBJ2-1; no D gene can be assigned with confidence. This sequence originates from a human donor with chronic lymphocytic leukemia. At the DNA level, the sequence is TGCGCCAGCAGCTTGGTTGGCGGAAGCTCCTACAATGAGCAGTTCTTC. It translates as CASSLVGGSSYNEQFF.